Listed here is a single T cell receptor (beta chain). The sample belongs to a study of blood T cell repertoires in COVID-19. Using immunoSEQ multiplex PCR, the repertoire was profiled, and TCRdb retains in-frame clones only, with some absent. This table has hundreds of thousands of clones, approximately 86% appearing once. The sequence was obtained from a woman aged 25 to 39 who had recovered from COVID-19. Sequenced: peripheral blood.

The CDR3 DNA follows: TGTGCCAGCAGCCCCGGGTACGGTGGGGGAACCAGGGGTTACAATGAGCAGTTCTTC. It is translated as CASSPGYGGGTRGYNEQFF. The rearrangement joins TRBV7-9 to TRBJ2-1; tentatively, D is TRBD1 (6 bases). V dropped 5 bases and J dropped 4 bases, with 27 bases sitting between them. In germline, CDR1 is SEHNR, CDR2 FQNEAQ (reference sequence). This CDR3 is built from 19 residues.